One sample yielded the 17 T cell receptor beta chains listed below, sequenced in a study of shared clonotypes between healthy human individuals. The assay was immunoSEQ multiplex PCR, and TCRdb's table has in-frame clones only and misses some. Altogether more than 450,000 clones are present, approximately 79% being singletons, with the ten largest covering 10% to 15%. The sample was PBMCs. These receptors were obtained from a woman aged 40-49 years in good health. Some clones in this sample may be carry-over from other donors' samples.

This clone has more than one count but fewer than ten. The J gene is TRBJ1-3, the V gene TRBV7-2; D remains ambiguous. Germline CDR1 reads SGHTA; CDR2 reads FQGNSA. The CDR3 is 13 residues long. Trimming pared 9 bases from V and 0 bases from J, leaving 9 bases between. CDR3 loop: CASTDLSGNTIYF. The CDR3 nucleotides are TGTGCCAGTACGGACCTCTCTGGAAACACCATATATTTT.

This clone was picked up a small number of times. The gene calls are TRBV30 and TRBJ1-5; no definite D call. This CDR3 spans 12 amino acids. Trimming shortened V by 2 bases and J by 3 bases, and 5 bases separated the two germline ends. CDR1 GTSNPN and CDR2 SVGIG come from the germline V gene (reference sequence). The CDR3 loop reads CAWSWHNQPQHF. DNA for the CDR3: TGTGCCTGGAGTTGGCACAATCAGCCCCAGCATTTT.

The genes are TRBV9 and TRBJ2-7; tentative D call: TRBD1 (7 bases). The CDR3 is 14 amino acids. With 3 bases removed from V and 5 bases from J, the gap between germline ends came to 15 bases. Per the germline V gene, CDR1 is SGDLS and CDR2 is YYNGEE. CDR3 sequence reads: CASSAPGGPNEQYF. In DNA, the CDR3 is TGTGCCAGCAGCGCCCCAGGGGGGCCTAACGAGCAGTACTTC.

The V and J genes are TRBV6-1 and TRBJ2-5; 13 positions match TRBD2. Trimming removed 3 bases from V and 5 bases from J; junction bases left unmatched: 9. Per the germline V gene, CDR1 is MNHNS and CDR2 is SASEGT. The CDR3 extends over 17 amino acids. DNA for the CDR3: TGTGCCAGCAGTGACCAACGACTAGCGGGAGGTTGGGAGACCCAGTACTTC. Protein: CASSDQRLAGGWETQYF.

The chain employs TRBV27 and TRBJ2-7, with a possible D match to TRBD1 (6 bases). The V and J ends lost 5 bases and 3 bases respectively, with 17 bases between them. CDR3 size: 15 residues. Germline lookup yields CDR1 MNHEY and CDR2 SMNVEV (reference sequence). CDR3 nucleotide sequence: TGTGCCAGCAGTCGCCGTCTTCAGGGGAACTACGAGCAGTACTTC. This translates into CASSRRLQGNYEQYF.

The chain combines TRBV29-1 with TRBJ1-1, with 7 bases aligning to TRBD1. The ends lost 4 bases at V and 3 bases at J; junction bases unmatched: 2. Germline-derived CDR1 and CDR2 are SQVTM and ANQGSEA. There are 12 residues in the CDR3. CDR3 amino acids: CSVAQGDTEAFF. CDR3 nucleotide sequence: TGCAGCGTTGCGCAGGGGGACACTGAAGCTTTCTTT.

The rearrangement joins TRBV30 to TRBJ2-7; D is uncertain. The V and J ends lost 2 bases and 3 bases respectively, with 5 bases between them. Germline V gives CDR1 GTSNPN, CDR2 SVGIG (reference sequence). The CDR3 length is 11 residues. CDR3 loop: CAWSSVYEQYF. CDR3 nucleotides: TGTGCCTGGAGTTCCGTCTACGAGCAGTACTTC.

The chain links TRBV11-1 to TRBJ1-4; D gene ambiguous. V was cut by 3 bases and J by 5 bases, with 7 bases left in between. There are 13 residues in the CDR3. Germline values: CDR1 SGHAT, CDR2 FQDESV (reference sequence). CDR3 region: CASSFRTNEKLFF. The CDR3 nucleotides are TGTGCCAGCAGCTTTCGGACGAATGAAAAACTGTTTTTT.

The chain has TRBV29-1 and TRBJ1-1; D is unclear. V lost 4 bases, J lost 0 bases, and 6 bases lay in between. The germline V gene has CDR1 SQVTM and CDR2 ANQGSEA. This CDR3 contains 12 residues. The chain's CDR3 is CSVGHMNTEAFF. As DNA, the CDR3 is TGCAGCGTTGGACACATGAACACTGAAGCTTTCTTT.

The rearrangement uses TRBV5-4 and TRBJ2-5; 11 bases line up with TRBD1. Germline V gene data show CDR1 as SGHNT and CDR2 as YYREEE (reference sequence). This CDR3 comprises 15 residues. V was clipped by 3 bases and J by 1 base; unmatched bases: 2. CDR3 nucleotide sequence: TGTGCCAGCAGCTCCGGGACAGGGGGCCAAGAGACCCAGTACTTC. Translating it yields CASSSGTGGQETQYF.

This chain links TRBV29-1 with TRBJ2-2, with 7 positions matching TRBD1. The V and J ends lost 6 bases and 4 bases, in that order; junction bases with no gene match: 14. This CDR3 has 16 residues. CDR1 is SQVTM, CDR2 ANQGSEA, per germline. The CDR3 nucleotides read TGCAGCGTCCGGGTAGGGGGCGGCGCGGGCACCGGGGAGCTGTTTTTT. This codes for CSVRVGGGAGTGELFF.

With regard to this clone: At the DNA level, this CDR3 is encoded by other sequences in the same sample as well. The chain has TRBV6-4 and TRBJ2-2; 10 nucleotides agree with TRBD2. Unmatched junction bases numbered 4, after V lost 4 bases and J lost 2 bases. Germline lookup yields CDR1 MRHNA and CDR2 SNTAGT. The CDR3 sequence is 16 residues long. CDR3 coding DNA: TGTGCCAGCAGTGCCCTAGCGGGAGCAAACACCGGGGAGCTGTTTTTT. Amino acids: CASSALAGANTGELFF.

V is TRBV5-4 and J is TRBJ2-3; D is unresolved. Trimming cost V 4 bases and J 2 bases, with 8 bases left between them. CDR1 SGHNT and CDR2 YYREEE come from the germline V gene (reference sequence). The CDR3 consists of 13 residues. The CDR3 reads CASSLTVTDTQYF. The CDR3 nucleotides read TGTGCCAGCAGCCTCACAGTCACAGATACGCAGTATTTT.

The CDR3 sequence: CASSFRGSSYEQYF. CDR3 DNA sequence: TGTGCCAGCAGCTTTCGCGGGAGCTCCTACGAGCAGTACTTC. This chain uses TRBV7-2 with TRBJ2-7, with 7 bases lining up with TRBD2. The CDR3 is 14 residues long. V lost 3 bases to trimming and J lost 0 bases; unmatched junction nucleotides: 2. Per the germline V gene, CDR1 is SGHTA and CDR2 is FQGNSA.

V is TRBV6-1 and J is TRBJ2-7; a weak D match, TRBD1 (6 bases). The CDR3 consists of 13 residues. Per the germline V gene, CDR1 is MNHNS and CDR2 is SASEGT. Trimming cost V 7 bases and J 0 bases, with 10 bases left between them. The DNA for the CDR3 is TGTGCCAGCACTCAGGGGAGCTCCTACGAGCAGTACTTC. It is translated as CASTQGSSYEQYF.

The V call is TRBV28, the J call TRBJ2-3; possibly TRBD1 or TRBD2 for D (5 bases each). V was shortened by 4 bases and J by 0 bases, with 8 bases between the two germline ends. The germline V gene has CDR1 MDHEN and CDR2 SYDVKM. This CDR3 has 14 amino acids. The DNA for the CDR3 is TGTGCCAGCAGTTCTCGGGGCAGCACAGATACGCAGTATTTT. Translated, it gives CASSSRGSTDTQYF. The full variable domain, in which reference TRBV28 and TRBJ2-3 provide the parts outside the CDR3, is DVKVTQSSRYLVKRTGEKVFLECVQDMDHENMFWYRQDPGLGLRLIYFSYDVKMKEKGDIPEGYSVSREKKERFSLILESASTNQTSMYLCASSSRGSTDTQYFGPGTRLTVL.

The rearrangement joins TRBV28 to TRBJ1-5; D not certain. Germline values: CDR1 MDHEN, CDR2 SYDVKM. This CDR3 is 11 amino acids long. V was cut by 4 bases and J by 11 bases, with 9 bases left in between. The CDR3 nucleotides read TGTGCCAGCAGTTCATCGGGGTCCCAGCATTTT. Translation gives CASSSSGSQHF.